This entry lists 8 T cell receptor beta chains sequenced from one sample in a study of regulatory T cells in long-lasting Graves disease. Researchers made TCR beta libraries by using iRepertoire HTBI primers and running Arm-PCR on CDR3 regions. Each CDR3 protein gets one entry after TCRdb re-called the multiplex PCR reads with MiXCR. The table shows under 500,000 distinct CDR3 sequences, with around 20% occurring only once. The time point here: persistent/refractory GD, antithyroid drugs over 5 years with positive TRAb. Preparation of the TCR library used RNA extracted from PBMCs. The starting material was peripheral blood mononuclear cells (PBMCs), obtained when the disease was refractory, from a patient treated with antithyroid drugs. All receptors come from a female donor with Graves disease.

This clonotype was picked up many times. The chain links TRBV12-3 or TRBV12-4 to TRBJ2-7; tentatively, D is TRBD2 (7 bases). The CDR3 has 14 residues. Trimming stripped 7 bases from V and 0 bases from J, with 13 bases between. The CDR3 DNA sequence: TGTGCCAGCAAAAGGGGGGGGAGCTCCTACGAGCAGTACTTC. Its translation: CASKRGGSSYEQYF.

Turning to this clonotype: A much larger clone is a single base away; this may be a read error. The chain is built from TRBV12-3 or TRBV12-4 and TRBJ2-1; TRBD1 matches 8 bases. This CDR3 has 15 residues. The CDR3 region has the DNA TGTGCCAGCAGTTACAGGGGGAACGCCTACAATGAGCGGTTCTTC. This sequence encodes CASSYRGNAYNERFF.

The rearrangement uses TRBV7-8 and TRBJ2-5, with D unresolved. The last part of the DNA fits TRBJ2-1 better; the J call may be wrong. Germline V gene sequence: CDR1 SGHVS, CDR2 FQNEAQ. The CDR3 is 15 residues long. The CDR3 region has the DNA TGTGCCAGCAGCCCGCGGACCAATTTTGACAATGAGCAGTTCTTC. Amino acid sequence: CASSPRTNFDNEQFF.

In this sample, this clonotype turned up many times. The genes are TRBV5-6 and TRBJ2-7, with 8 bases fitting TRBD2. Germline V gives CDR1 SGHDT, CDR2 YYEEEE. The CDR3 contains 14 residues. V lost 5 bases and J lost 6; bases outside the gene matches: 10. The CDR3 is CASSSPGLGREQYF. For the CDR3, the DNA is TGTGCCAGCAGTTCGCCGGGACTAGGACGCGAGCAGTACTTC.

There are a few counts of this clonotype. CDR3 DNA sequence: TGCAGCGTTGAACCGGCCCCGGGACGGATAGCCAAAAACATTCAGTACTTC. Translating it yields CSVEPAPGRIAKNIQYF. J is TRBJ2-4 and V is TRBV29-1; D may correspond to TRBD1 or TRBD2 (5 bases each). The CDR3 is 17 residues long. In germline, CDR1 is SQVTM, CDR2 ANQGSEA. The germline V and J ends were trimmed by 2 bases and 0 bases, with 17 bases remaining between them.

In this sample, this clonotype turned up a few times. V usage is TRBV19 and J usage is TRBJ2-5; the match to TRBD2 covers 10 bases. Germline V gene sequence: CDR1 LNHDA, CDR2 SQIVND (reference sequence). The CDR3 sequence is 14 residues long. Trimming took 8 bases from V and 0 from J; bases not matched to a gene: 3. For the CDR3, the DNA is TGTGCCAGTCCCGGACTAGCGGACCAAGAGACCCAGTACTTC. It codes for CASPGLADQETQYF.

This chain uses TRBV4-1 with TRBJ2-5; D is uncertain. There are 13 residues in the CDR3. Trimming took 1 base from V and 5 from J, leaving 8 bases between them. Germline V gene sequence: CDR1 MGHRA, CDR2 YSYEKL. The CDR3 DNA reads TGCGCCAGCAGCCAAGGGCATGGGGAGACCCAGTACTTC. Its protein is CASSQGHGETQYF.

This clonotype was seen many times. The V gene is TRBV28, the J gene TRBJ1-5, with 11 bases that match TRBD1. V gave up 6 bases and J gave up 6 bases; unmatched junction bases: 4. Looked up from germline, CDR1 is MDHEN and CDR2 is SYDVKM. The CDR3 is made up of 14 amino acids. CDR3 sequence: CASSGQGASQPQHF. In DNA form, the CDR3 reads TGTGCCAGCAGCGGACAGGGGGCTAGTCAGCCCCAGCATTTT.